The 20 T cell receptor beta chains listed next were all sequenced from one sample in a study of T-cell reconstitution after alpha-beta-depleted transplantation in children. Unique molecular identifiers were incorporated into the prepared TCRbeta library. TCRdb analysed the PCR reads with MiXCR anew, one entry per CDR3 protein. The sample records nearly 550,000 distinct CDR3 sequences, 15% to 20% being singletons. This sample comprised PBMCs from the stem cell graft donor, obtained from the stem cell graft. These receptors were collected from a human donor who donated a stem cell graft to a child with acute lymphoblastic leukemia.

This clonotype showed up just a few times. This rearrangement joins TRBV29-1 to TRBJ2-7; 9 nucleotides align to TRBD1. Germline-derived CDR1 and CDR2 are SQVTM and ANQGSEA. The CDR3 runs 15 residues. The V and J ends lost 8 bases and 2 bases, in that order; junction bases with no gene match: 13. CDR3 DNA sequence: TGCAGCACTTACGAAGGGCGACAGGGGGCCTACGAGCAGTACTTC. Translated: CSTYEGRQGAYEQYF.

The chain employs TRBV5-6 and TRBJ2-7, with a weak D call TRBD2 (5 bases). V was shortened by 2 bases and J by 6 bases, with 18 bases between the two germline ends. Germline lookup yields CDR1 SGHDT and CDR2 YYEEEE. This CDR3 has 15 residues. CDR3 sequence: CASSFLRETRVEQYF. The CDR3 DNA is TGTGCCAGCAGCTTCTTAAGAGAGACGCGGGTCGAGCAGTACTTC.

The chain recombines TRBV24-1 with TRBJ2-1; perhaps TRBD2 as D (6 bases). CDR3 size: 18 residues. In germline, CDR1 is KGHDR, CDR2 SFDVKD. V lost 3 bases to trimming and J lost 0 bases, with 17 bases between them. The CDR3 DNA follows: TGTGCCACCAGTGATCTTAGGAGCGGGCCCTTCTCCTACAATGAGCAGTTCTTC. Translation gives CATSDLRSGPFSYNEQFF.

V gene TRBV10-1 combines with J gene TRBJ2-5, with D maybe TRBD2 (7 bases). CDR3 length equals 15 residues. Germline CDR1 reads WNHNN; CDR2 reads SYGVQD (reference sequence). Trimming shortened V by 1 base and J by 5 bases, and 14 bases separated the two germline ends. CDR3 residues: CASSEWRGRVETQYF. Here the CDR3 DNA reads TGCGCCAGCAGTGAGTGGCGGGGGCGGGTGGAGACCCAGTACTTC.

V and J are TRBV27 and TRBJ1-1; D might be TRBD1 (5 bases). The CDR3 is 13 amino acids. The V end was cut by 4 bases, the J end by 6 bases, with 12 bases between. Germline V gene lookup returns CDR1 MNHEY and CDR2 SMNVEV (reference sequence). The CDR3 loop reads CASSYQGFSEAFF. The DNA for the CDR3 is TGTGCCAGCAGTTACCAGGGCTTCTCTGAAGCTTTCTTT.

In this sample, this clonotype turned up a few times. V and J are TRBV3-1 and TRBJ1-1, with a tentative D call TRBD1 (5 bases). V dropped 0 bases and J dropped 5 bases, with 10 bases sitting between them. Germline CDR1 and CDR2: LGHDT and YNNKEL (reference sequence). The CDR3 is made up of 14 amino acids. The CDR3 here is CASSQEQGGTEAFF. The DNA of the CDR3 is TGTGCCAGCAGCCAAGAGCAGGGCGGTACTGAAGCTTTCTTT.

The chain couples TRBV24-1 to TRBJ2-7; TRBD1 is a possible D gene (6 bases). The CDR3 totals 14 residues. The germline V and J ends were trimmed by 8 bases and 4 bases, with 17 bases remaining between them. Germline CDR1 reads KGHDR; CDR2 reads SFDVKD. The CDR3 reads CATTFGTLSYEQYF. The CDR3 DNA reads as TGTGCCACCACCTTCGGGACACTATCTTACGAGCAGTACTTC.

The chain couples TRBV14 to TRBJ1-1; D is ambiguous. The CDR3 length is 13 residues. Germline values: CDR1 SGHDN, CDR2 FVKESK. The V and J ends lost 3 bases and 4 bases respectively, with 9 bases between them. This CDR3 reads CASSQLGITEAFF. The CDR3 DNA sequence: TGTGCCAGCAGCCAGCTAGGGATCACTGAAGCTTTCTTT.

This clonotype appeared once. The chain has TRBV9 and TRBJ2-2; the match to TRBD2 covers 7 bases. Losses at the gene ends were 3 bases for V and 7 bases for J; bases not matched to a gene: 15. The germline V gene has CDR1 SGDLS and CDR2 YYNGEE. The CDR3 covers 17 residues. CDR3 in amino acids: CASSDPSGRYSSGELFF. CDR3 bases: TGTGCCAGCAGCGACCCCTCCGGGAGGTATAGCAGCGGGGAGCTGTTTTTT. The variable domain in full, completed from reference TRBV9 and TRBJ2-2, reads DSGVTQTPKHLITATGQRVTLRCSPRSGDLSVYWYQQSLDQGLQFLIQYYNGEERAKGNILERFSAQQFPDLHSELNLSSLELGDSALYFCASSDPSGRYSSGELFFGEGSRLTVL.

This clonotype was observed a few times. The chain recombines TRBV12-3 or TRBV12-4 with TRBJ2-2; D is possibly TRBD1 (6 bases). Trimming shortened V by 6 bases and J by 2 bases, and 16 bases separated the two germline ends. CDR3 length equals 16 residues. The CDR3 sequence: CASRYIRTENTGELFF. DNA for the CDR3: TGTGCCAGCAGATACATTAGGACAGAAAACACCGGGGAGCTGTTTTTT.

The gene calls are TRBV7-9 and TRBJ2-3; TRBD1 matches 9 bases. CDR3 size: 16 residues. Germline CDR1 is SEHNR and CDR2 is FQNEAQ (reference sequence). The V and J ends lost 5 bases and 2 bases, in that order; junction bases with no gene match: 8. CDR3 bases: TGTGCCAGCAGCGATAGGGACAGGGAGTACACAGATACGCAGTATTTT. It translates to CASSDRDREYTDTQYF.

The chain joins TRBV4-1 to TRBJ2-7; D not certain. Trimming removed 1 base from V and 7 bases from J, with 11 bases in between. The CDR3 is 13 amino acids. The germline gives CDR1 MGHRA, CDR2 YSYEKL. The CDR3 DNA reads as TGCGCCAGCAGCCAAGCCGGAGAGTGGGAGCAGTACTTC. Amino acids: CASSQAGEWEQYF.

The rearrangement joins TRBV29-1 to TRBJ1-1; D perhaps matches TRBD1 (5 bases). The V end lost 4 bases, the J end lost 11 bases, and 11 bases lay between the germline ends. This CDR3 spans 10 amino acids. Per the germline V gene, CDR1 is SQVTM and CDR2 is ANQGSEA. CDR3 in DNA: TGCAGCGTTGCCACCCCAGGGGCTTTCTTT. Amino acids: CSVATPGAFF.

The CDR3 nucleotides are TGCAGCGTTGAAGGCGGCGGGGGGAACGGGCTTGGGAGCGAGCAGTACTTC. It yields the protein CSVEGGGGNGLGSEQYF. The chain carries TRBV29-1 and TRBJ2-7; 8 bases map to TRBD2. CDR1 is SQVTM, CDR2 ANQGSEA, per germline. The CDR3 covers 17 residues. J gave up 6 bases and V 1 base, and 17 bases lay outside the gene matches.

The V gene is TRBV15, the J gene TRBJ2-3; D ambiguous. CDR1 LNHNV and CDR2 YYDKDF come from the germline V gene (reference sequence). V dropped 3 bases and J dropped 0 bases, with 10 bases sitting between them. This CDR3 has 15 amino acids. The CDR3 loop is CATSRRISSTDTQYF. DNA of the CDR3: TGTGCCACCAGCAGGAGGATTAGTAGCACAGATACGCAGTATTTT.

For the CDR3, the DNA is TGCGCCAGCAGCGGAACGGGAGGAGGCACCGGGGAGCTGTTTTTT. Residues: CASSGTGGGTGELFF. This chain links TRBV4-1 with TRBJ2-2, with 7 bases aligning to TRBD2. Germline lookup yields CDR1 MGHRA and CDR2 YSYEKL. CDR3 length: 15 residues. Trimming at V came to 5 bases and at J to 4 bases, leaving 7 bases not matched to a gene.

The chain is built from TRBV6-1 and TRBJ1-1; no firm D call. This CDR3 comprises 13 residues. Germline lookup yields CDR1 MNHNS and CDR2 SASEGT. The V gene lost 6 bases and the J gene lost 1 base, with 9 bases spanning the gap. CDR3 in DNA: TGTGCCAGCAGAGTTTCATGGAACACTGAAGCTTTCTTT. This sequence encodes CASRVSWNTEAFF.

This clonotype was found a few times. The chain links TRBV18 to TRBJ2-6, with D unresolved. The V gene's germline CDR1 is KGHSH and CDR2 LQKENI. Trimming removed 2 bases at V and 10 bases at J, with 15 bases between. The CDR3 spans 15 residues. The CDR3 sequence: CASSPVAGFDNVLTF. The DNA for the CDR3 is TGTGCCAGCTCACCAGTGGCAGGCTTCGATAACGTCCTGACTTTC.

The V and J genes are TRBV19 and TRBJ2-1, with TRBD2 matching over 11 bases. Trimming at V came to 6 bases and at J to 2 bases, leaving 15 bases not matched to a gene. Germline CDR1 and CDR2: LNHDA and SQIVND (reference sequence). CDR3 size: 19 residues. CDR3 DNA: TGTGCCAGTAGCGTTAGGGGAGGACTAGCGGGTCCGACCTACAATGAGCAGTTCTTC. Protein: CASSVRGGLAGPTYNEQFF.

The chain uses TRBV11-2 and TRBJ2-1; no definite D call. Deletions cut 5 bases from V and 5 bases from J, with 19 bases between. Germline loops: CDR1 SGHAT, CDR2 FQNNGV. CDR3 length: 16 residues. The chain's CDR3 is CASSPYPTITNNEQFF. The CDR3 DNA reads TGTGCCAGCAGCCCGTACCCTACGATAACAAACAATGAGCAGTTCTTC.